This entry describes one T cell receptor (beta chain). Followed longitudinally, the Seattle patients had been enrolled during active infection. These data come from a study of blood T cell repertoires in COVID-19. About the research overall: COVID-19 samples collected from the United States, Italy and Spain covered acute and convalescent phases. The analysed material was cDNA or gDNA that came from T cells, B-cell-depleted T cells, or PBMCs.

This CDR3 has 13 amino acids. Trimming shortened V by 2 bases and J by 3 bases, and 5 bases separated the two germline ends. Germline CDR1 is ENHRY and CDR2 is SYGVKD. TCRdb's table, derived via immunoSEQ multiplex PCR, lists solely in-frame clones and lacks some. The data show about 250,000 clones, with 86% seen just once and approximately 6.2% held by the top ten. This sequence joins TRBV10-3 and TRBJ1-5; no clear D gene. The sequencing sample was made of peripheral blood. This TCR came from a woman older than 75 with COVID-19, enrolled during active disease. In nucleotides, the CDR3 is TGTGCCATCAGTGAGCAGGACAATCAGCCCCAGCATTTT. As protein: CAISEQDNQPQHF.